Listed here are 31 T cell receptor beta chains from one sample, sequenced in a study of blood T cell repertoires in COVID-19. Some clones are missing from TCRdb's copy, which holds only in-frame ones; the method was immunoSEQ multiplex PCR. Of tens of thousands of clones listed, roughly 88% are singletons. The sequenced material came from peripheral blood. The receptors here all came from a woman aged 70 to 79 with acute or convalescent COVID-19.

The CDR3 here is CASSLTRTNTGELFF. For the CDR3, the DNA is TGTGCCAGCAGCCTGACTAGAACGAACACCGGGGAGCTGTTTTTT. This chain connects TRBV7-2 to TRBJ2-2, with D maybe TRBD2 (6 bases). Trimming shortened V by 5 bases and J by 0 bases, and 10 bases separated the two germline ends. Germline V gene sequence: CDR1 SGHTA, CDR2 FQGNSA. The CDR3 is made up of 15 amino acids.

The sample holds one count of this clone. The chain employs TRBV5-5 and TRBJ2-7, with D possibly TRBD1 on 5 matching bases. Germline CDR1 and CDR2: SGHKS and YYEKEE (reference sequence). CDR3 length: 13 amino acids. With 1 base removed from V and 1 base from J, the gap between germline ends came to 6 bases. CDR3 sequence: CASSLQGSYEQYV. DNA of the CDR3: TGTGCCAGCAGCTTGCAGGGATCCTACGAGCAGTACGTC.

This clone was detected only a few times. This chain joins TRBV6-5 and TRBJ2-1; 11 bases align to TRBD2. The CDR3 is 15 amino acids. CDR1 and CDR2 from the germline V gene are MNHEY and SVGAGI. With V trimmed by 5 bases and J by 4 bases, 4 bases remained unmatched. The CDR3 sequence is CASSKGLAVYNEQFF. The CDR3 nucleotides are TGTGCCAGCAGTAAGGGACTAGCGGTTTACAATGAGCAGTTCTTC.

This rearrangement joins TRBV19 to TRBJ1-3; D call uncertain. CDR3 length equals 16 residues. Trimming cost V 3 bases and J 0 bases, with 12 bases left between them. Germline CDR1 LNHDA, CDR2 SQIVND (reference sequence). CDR3 in DNA: TGTGCCAGTAGTATGAGAGATCCGATCTCTGGAAACACCATATATTTT. Translation gives CASSMRDPISGNTIYF.

The chain recombines TRBV21-1 with TRBJ1-5. TRBV21-1 constitutes a pseudogene. The CDR3 is made up of 13 amino acids. CDR3 coding DNA: TGTGCCAGCAGCAAAGTCCCCCGGCAGCCCCAGCATTTT. Its protein is CASSKVPRQPQHF.

The chain employs TRBV19 and TRBJ1-2; 8 nucleotides agree with TRBD1. The CDR3 is 14 residues long. Germline CDR1 is LNHDA and CDR2 is SQIVND (reference sequence). V lost 4 bases and J lost 1; bases outside the gene matches: 2. The CDR3 DNA reads as TGTGCCAGTAGTACCGGACAGGGTAACTATGGCTACACCTTC. This codes for CASSTGQGNYGYTF.

This clone showed up just a few times. The genes are TRBV3-1 (or the pseudogene TRBV3-2) and TRBJ2-2, with 7 bases identical to TRBD2. Germline lookup yields CDR1 LGHDT and CDR2 YNNKEL (reference sequence). The CDR3 sequence is 14 residues long. Trimming took 6 bases from V and 3 from J; bases not matched to a gene: 4. The CDR3 loop reads CASRRREYTGELFF. The CDR3 nucleotides read TGTGCCAGCAGGAGGCGGGAGTACACCGGGGAGCTGTTTTTT.

This clone was seen once. The rearrangement uses TRBV6-5 and TRBJ1-5; no firm D call. This CDR3 has 13 residues. Deletions cut 6 bases from V and 7 bases from J, with 13 bases between. Germline V CDR1 and CDR2: MNHEY, SVGAGI. CDR3 in DNA: TGTGCCAGCAGCCGAACCCCAGGACAGCCCCAGCATTTT. Translated, it gives CASSRTPGQPQHF.

CDR3 loop: CASSSIGGASTDTQYF. The CDR3 bases are TGTGCCAGCAGTTCTATTGGCGGGGCTAGCACAGATACGCAGTATTTT. The chain couples TRBV6-5 to TRBJ2-3, with TRBD2 as a possible D gene (6 bases). CDR1 is MNHEY and CDR2 is SVGAGI in the germline V gene. CDR3 length: 16 residues. V lost 4 bases, J lost 0 bases, and 14 bases lay in between.

The rearrangement joins TRBV9 to TRBJ2-6, with TRBD1 matching 7 bases. Germline lookup yields CDR1 SGDLS and CDR2 YYNGEE. J was trimmed by 0 bases and V by 3 bases; bases with no gene match: 6. The CDR3 runs 17 residues. CDR3 sequence: CASSETGKSSGANVLTF. The DNA for the CDR3 is TGTGCCAGCAGCGAGACAGGGAAGAGCTCTGGGGCCAACGTCCTGACTTTC. The variable domain in full, completed from reference TRBV9 and TRBJ2-6, reads DSGVTQTPKHLITATGQRVTLRCSPRSGDLSVYWYQQSLDQGLQFLIQYYNGEERAKGNILERFSAQQFPDLHSELNLSSLELGDSALYFCASSETGKSSGANVLTFGAGSRLTVL.

The chain joins TRBV9 to TRBJ2-1; unclear D gene. The CDR3 consists of 15 residues. The V gene's germline CDR1 is SGDLS and CDR2 YYNGEE. V was cut by 3 bases and J by 0 bases, with 10 bases left in between. Here the CDR3 DNA reads TGTGCCAGCAGCGCCCAGGTTGGCTCCTACAATGAGCAGTTCTTC. As protein: CASSAQVGSYNEQFF.

This clone was detected once. The chain carries TRBV7-4 and TRBJ1-5; D perhaps matches TRBD1 (6 bases). CDR1 is SGHVT and CDR2 is SQSDAQ in the germline V gene. CDR3 length: 18 residues. V was pared by 9 bases and J by 0 bases, with 24 bases between. The CDR3 DNA is TGTGCCAGGCGCCAAAGGACAGACTATCCCAATAGCAATCAGCCCCAGCATTTT. Its translation: CARRQRTDYPNSNQPQHF.

The rearrangement links TRBV19 to TRBJ2-5; 10 nucleotides match TRBD2. Trimming took 3 bases from V and 6 from J; bases not matched to a gene: 10. Germline CDR1 LNHDA, CDR2 SQIVND (reference sequence). The CDR3 is 16 residues long. Here the CDR3 DNA reads TGTGCCAGTAGTATTTGGGGGCTAGCGGGAGAAAAGACCCAGTACTTC. As protein: CASSIWGLAGEKTQYF.

This rearrangement joins TRBV29-1 to TRBJ2-5, with D possibly being TRBD2 (6 bases). Germline values: CDR1 SQVTM, CDR2 ANQGSEA. Trimming pared 7 bases from V and 2 bases from J, leaving 11 bases between. The CDR3 is 12 amino acids. CDR3 region: CSGGVQQETQYF. CDR3 bases: TGCAGCGGCGGGGTTCAGCAAGAGACCCAGTACTTC.

V usage is TRBV19 and J usage is TRBJ1-2; D remains ambiguous. CDR1 and CDR2 (germline): LNHDA, SQIVND (reference sequence). The CDR3 runs to 14 residues. The V end was cut by 2 bases, the J end by 4 bases, with 11 bases between. CDR3 bases: TGTGCCAGTAGTATACGCACTTCGGGCTATGGCTACACCTTC. Encoded protein: CASSIRTSGYGYTF.

The chain carries TRBV5-6 and TRBJ2-7, with a weak D call TRBD1 (5 bases). The CDR3 is made up of 12 amino acids. The germline CDR1 and CDR2 sequences are SGHDT and YYEEEE. V was trimmed by 8 bases and J by 2 bases, leaving 11 bases between them. CDR3 nucleotides: TGTGCCAGGGGGCAGGTGGCCTACGAGCAGTACGTC. Protein: CARGQVAYEQYV.

This chain connects TRBV6-5 to TRBJ2-1, with TRBD1 identical over 7 bases. Per the germline V gene, CDR1 is MNHEY and CDR2 is SVGAGI. J gave up 8 bases and V 6 bases, and 7 bases lay outside the gene matches. CDR3 length equals 13 residues. The CDR3 nucleotides are TGTGCCAGCAGACCGGACAGGCTGTATGAGCAGTTCTTC. Its protein product is CASRPDRLYEQFF.

The chain joins TRBV11-2 to TRBJ2-3, with TRBD2 matching over 7 bases. Germline V gene data show CDR1 as SGHAT and CDR2 as FQNNGV. V gave up 3 bases and J gave up 2 bases; unmatched junction bases: 8. The CDR3 runs 16 residues. CDR3 amino acids: CASSLGGTASTDTQYF. CDR3 sequence (DNA): TGTGCCAGCAGCTTGGGGGGGACCGCCTCCACAGATACGCAGTATTTT.

This chain connects TRBV6-5 to TRBJ2-7, with TRBD2 matching 8 bases. Germline CDR1 and CDR2: MNHEY and SVGAGI. There are 15 residues in the CDR3. With 8 bases clipped from V and 5 bases from J, the junction kept 14 bases outside the gene matches. The CDR3 region has the DNA TGTGCCAGCCGGCGCCGGGGGGGCGCAGGCAACGAGCAGTACGTC. It encodes CASRRRGGAGNEQYV.

V is TRBV9 and J is TRBJ1-6, with 7 bases aligning to TRBD1. Germline V gene lookup returns CDR1 SGDLS and CDR2 YYNGEE. There are 17 residues in the CDR3. Trimming removed 2 bases from V and 2 bases from J; junction bases left unmatched: 7. The CDR3 region is CASSVRDREAYNSPLHF. CDR3 nucleotides: TGTGCCAGCAGCGTGAGAGACAGGGAGGCCTATAATTCACCCCTCCACTTT.

This chain joins TRBV6-6 and TRBJ2-2, with 10 bases fitting TRBD1. V dropped 2 bases and J dropped 4; count of bases not matched to a gene: 4. The germline CDR1 and CDR2 sequences are MNHNY and SVGAGI (reference sequence). This CDR3 comprises 16 residues. CDR3 bases: TGTGCCAGCAGTTACGGACAGGGGGGTGTCACCGGGGAGCTGTTTTTT. Translation gives CASSYGQGGVTGELFF.

The genes are TRBV7-2 and TRBJ1-2, with 7 nucleotides matching TRBD1. Trimming cost V 4 bases and J 8 bases; bases outside gene matches: 7. Germline V gene data show CDR1 as SGHTA and CDR2 as FQGNSA. The CDR3 has 13 residues. The CDR3 spells CASSSVTGEGYTF. CDR3 coding DNA: TGTGCCAGCAGCTCAGTCACAGGGGAAGGCTACACCTTC.

The gene calls are TRBV4-3 and TRBJ1-4; D may be TRBD1 (6 bases). V lost 0 bases and J lost 4, with 9 bases in between. The CDR3 spans 15 residues. In germline, CDR1 is LGHNA, CDR2 YSLEER. CDR3 bases: TGCGCCAGCAGCCAAGATACAGGGATTAATGAAAAACTGTTTTTT. Its translation: CASSQDTGINEKLFF.

This chain uses TRBV5-1 with TRBJ1-2, with 7 bases that match TRBD1. The CDR3 length is 13 residues. Germline lookup yields CDR1 SGHRS and CDR2 YFSETQ. V shed 2 bases, J shed 8 bases, and the junction held 6 bases outside the gene matches. This chain's CDR3 is CASSLRQGGGYTF. CDR3 nucleotides: TGCGCCAGCAGCTTAAGACAGGGCGGCGGCTACACCTTC.

This chain connects TRBV2 to TRBJ1-5, with D perhaps matching TRBD1 (5 bases). This CDR3 is 13 amino acids long. Germline CDR1 is SNHLY and CDR2 is FYNNEI. V was shortened by 5 bases and J by 9 bases, with 14 bases between the two germline ends. Written as DNA, the CDR3 is TGTGCCAGCAGTCCCGGGCAGGGCGCGCCCCAGCATTTT. It specifies CASSPGQGAPQHF.

V usage is TRBV7-2 and J usage is TRBJ2-1, with D possibly matching TRBD2 (6 bases). CDR1 is SGHTA and CDR2 is FQGNSA in the germline V gene. With 5 bases removed from V and 1 base from J, the gap between germline ends came to 24 bases. The CDR3 sequence is 19 residues long. CDR3 protein: CASSLGGYNALRSYNEQFF. CDR3 nucleotides: TGTGCCAGCAGCCTCGGGGGATATAACGCCTTGAGGTCCTACAATGAGCAGTTCTTC.

The chain joins TRBV11-2 to TRBJ2-1; 7 nucleotides match TRBD1. The CDR3 sequence is 14 residues long. V lost 3 bases, J lost 3 bases, and 2 bases stayed unmatched. CDR1 is SGHAT and CDR2 is FQNNGV in the germline V gene. The CDR3, as DNA: TGTGCCAGCAGCTTTCGACAGGGCTACAATGAGCAGTTCTTC. This gives the protein CASSFRQGYNEQFF.

In this sample, this clone turned up once. One end of the junction fails to match germline, which may point to a read error. This CDR3 is CASSYSSGQAAHF. The CDR3 DNA sequence: TGTGCCAGCAGTTACTCGTCGGGACAGGCCGCTCATTTT. J is TRBJ1-3 and V is TRBV6-5; TRBD1 matches 8 bases. The germline V gene encodes CDR1 MNHEY and CDR2 SVGAGI. This CDR3 has 13 residues.

The V and J genes are TRBV12-3 or TRBV12-4 and TRBJ1-2; D may be TRBD1 (5 bases). V lost 3 bases, J lost 7 bases, and 12 bases lay in between. The CDR3 loop spans 13 amino acids. This chain's CDR3 is CASSFGQISGYTF. CDR3 sequence (DNA): TGTGCCAGCAGTTTCGGACAAATCTCTGGCTACACCTTC.

This chain joins TRBV6-5 and TRBJ2-1; 7 bases agree with TRBD2. V lost 3 bases and J lost 3; bases outside the gene matches: 5. This CDR3 contains 15 residues. Germline CDR1 and CDR2: MNHEY and SVGAGI. Written as DNA, the CDR3 is TGTGCCAGCAGTTATTACAGCGGGGACTACAATGAGCAGTTCTTC. Protein: CASSYYSGDYNEQFF.

The gene calls are TRBV7-7 and TRBJ2-2, with 8 positions matching TRBD2. Trimming at V came to 1 base and at J to 1 base, leaving 2 bases not matched to a gene. Germline lookup yields CDR1 SSHAT and CDR2 FNYEAQ (reference sequence). This CDR3 is built from 16 residues. The CDR3 DNA sequence: TGTGCCAGCAGCTTAGTCGGGGGGGAGAACACCGGGGAGCTGTTTTTT. Protein sequence: CASSLVGGENTGELFF.